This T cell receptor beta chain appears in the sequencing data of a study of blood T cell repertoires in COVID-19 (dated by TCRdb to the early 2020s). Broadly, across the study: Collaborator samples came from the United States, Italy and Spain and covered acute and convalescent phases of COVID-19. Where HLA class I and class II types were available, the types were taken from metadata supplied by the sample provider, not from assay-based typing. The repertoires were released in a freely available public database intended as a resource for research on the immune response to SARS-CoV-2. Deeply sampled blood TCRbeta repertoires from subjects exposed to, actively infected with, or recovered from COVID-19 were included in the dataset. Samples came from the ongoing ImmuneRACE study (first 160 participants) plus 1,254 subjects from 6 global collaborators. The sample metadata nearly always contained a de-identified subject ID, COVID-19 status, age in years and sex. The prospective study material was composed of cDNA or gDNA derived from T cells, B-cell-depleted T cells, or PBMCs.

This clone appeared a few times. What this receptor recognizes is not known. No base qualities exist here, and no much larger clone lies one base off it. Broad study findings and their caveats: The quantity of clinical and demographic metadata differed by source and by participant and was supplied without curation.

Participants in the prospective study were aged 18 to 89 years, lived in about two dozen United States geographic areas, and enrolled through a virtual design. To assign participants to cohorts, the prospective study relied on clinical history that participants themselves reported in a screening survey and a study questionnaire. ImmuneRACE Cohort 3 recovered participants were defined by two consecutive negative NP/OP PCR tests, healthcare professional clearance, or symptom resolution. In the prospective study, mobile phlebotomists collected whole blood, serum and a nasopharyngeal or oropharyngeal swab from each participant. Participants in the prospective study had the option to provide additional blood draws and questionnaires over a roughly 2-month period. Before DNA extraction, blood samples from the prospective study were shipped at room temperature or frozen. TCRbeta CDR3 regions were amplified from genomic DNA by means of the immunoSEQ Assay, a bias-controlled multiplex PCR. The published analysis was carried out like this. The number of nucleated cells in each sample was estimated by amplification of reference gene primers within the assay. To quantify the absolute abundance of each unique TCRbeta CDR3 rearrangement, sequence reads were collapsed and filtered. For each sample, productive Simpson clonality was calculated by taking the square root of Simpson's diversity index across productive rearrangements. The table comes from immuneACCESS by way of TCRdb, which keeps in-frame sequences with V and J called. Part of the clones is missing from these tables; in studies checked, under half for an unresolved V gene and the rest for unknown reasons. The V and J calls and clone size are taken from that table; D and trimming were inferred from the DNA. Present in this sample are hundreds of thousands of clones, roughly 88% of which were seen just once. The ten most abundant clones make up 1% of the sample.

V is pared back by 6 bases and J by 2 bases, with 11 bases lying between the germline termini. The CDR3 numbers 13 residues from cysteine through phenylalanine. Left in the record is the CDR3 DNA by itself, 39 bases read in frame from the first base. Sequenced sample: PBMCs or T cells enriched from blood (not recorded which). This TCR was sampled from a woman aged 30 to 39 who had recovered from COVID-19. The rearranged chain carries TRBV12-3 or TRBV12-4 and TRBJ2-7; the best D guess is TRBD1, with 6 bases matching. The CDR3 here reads CASSPWTAYEQYF. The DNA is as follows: TGTGCCAGCAGCCCGTGGACAGCCTACGAGCAGTACTTC.